This record looks at one T cell receptor (beta chain) sequence and its context. Its antigen is not known. Profiled with immunoSEQ multiplex PCR; TCRdb holds only in-frame clones, not every one. Among approximately 80,000 clones listed, 80% to 90% were seen once. The data originate from a study of T cell responses to AZD1222 COVID-19 vaccine. Study-wide results and caveats: Rises in breadth and depth of Spike-specific TCRs came after two AZD1222 doses. The number of AZD1222 recipients seropositive at baseline was only five or six. Nearly half of spike-specific TCRs reportedly go after variant regions that carry no mutations. Dominant at 160-218 and 743-854, vaccine-associated CD4 TCRs also spanned spike.

Germline lookup yields CDR1 MNHNS and CDR2 SASEGT. The germline V and J ends were trimmed by 3 bases and 0 bases, with 6 bases remaining between them. This CDR3 spans 15 amino acids. The chain links TRBV6-1 to TRBJ2-6; D is possibly TRBD2 (5 bases). This material consisted of peripheral blood, taken 28 days after the second AZD1222 dose. The clonotype comes from an adult who received the AZD1222 COVID-19 vaccine. CDR3 sequence (DNA): TGTGCCAGCAGTGATGCGGGCTCTGGGGCCAACGTCCTGACTTTC. Amino acid sequence: CASSDAGSGANVLTF.